What follows are 21 T cell receptor beta chains derived from one specimen sequenced in a study of low-dose radiotherapy and immunotherapy resistance in tumors. Time point described: before trial treatment. First-strand cDNA used TRAV- and TRBV-specific primers, covering alpha and beta chains. The TCRs were subjected to amplification over about 19 PCR cycles employing a constant-region primer in conjunction with a V-primer adapter. TCRdb redid the calling of the reads with MiXCR, one entry per CDR3 protein. There are some 60,000 distinct CDR3 sequences in the sample; about 26% occur only once, and 5.5% to 8% lies in the top ten. The sequenced sample was PBMCs, obtained before treatment. The receptor source for this set is a male donor with rectosigmoid adenocarcinoma.

On this clonotype: With a far larger clone one base away, a read error is the likely cause. The gene calls are TRBV6-2 or TRBV6-3 and TRBJ2-7; a possible D gene is TRBD1 (5 bases). The CDR3 is 13 residues long. V gave up 8 bases and J gave up 7 bases, with 18 bases separating them. Per the germline V gene, CDR1 is MNHEY and CDR2 is SVGEGT. The CDR3 nucleotides read TGTGCCAGCGAGGCCAGGGAAGGAAATGAGCAGTACTTC. It yields the protein CASEAREGNEQYF.

There are many counts of this clonotype. The chain uses TRBV19 and TRBJ2-5; D is uncertain. This CDR3 spans 13 amino acids. Germline lookup yields CDR1 LNHDA and CDR2 SQIVND (reference sequence). Deletions cut 4 bases from V and 4 bases from J, with 10 bases between. CDR3 protein: CASSTLPPETQYF. The CDR3, as DNA: TGTGCCAGTAGTACCCTCCCCCCAGAGACCCAGTACTTC.

This clonotype has a count of ten or more. This sequence joins TRBV11-2 and TRBJ2-1; the D is unclear. The CDR3 spans 16 residues. Germline assignment: CDR1 SGHAT and CDR2 FQNNGV. Deletions cut 4 bases from V and 0 bases from J, with 13 bases between. DNA for the CDR3: TGTGCCAGCAGCTCTCGATTGACGAGCTCCTACAATGAGCAGTTCTTC. It encodes CASSSRLTSSYNEQFF.

This clonotype was recorded a few times. The V gene is TRBV30, the J gene TRBJ1-2, with a weak D call TRBD1 (5 bases). The CDR3 has 12 amino acids. Germline lookup yields CDR1 GTSNPN and CDR2 SVGIG (reference sequence). Trimming stripped 3 bases from V and 12 bases from J, with 17 bases between. In DNA form, the CDR3 reads TGTGCCTGGAGACAAGATATGTGGGGACACACCTTC. This sequence encodes CAWRQDMWGHTF.

This clonotype was counted at least ten times. The chain recombines TRBV7-9 with TRBJ1-1, with D tentatively TRBD1 (5 bases). Germline V lookup: CDR1 SEHNR, CDR2 FQNEAQ (reference sequence). The CDR3 has 12 amino acids. Deletions cut 7 bases from V and 6 bases from J, with 12 bases between. CDR3 sequence: CASNERGAEAFF. Written as DNA, the CDR3 is TGTGCCAGCAACGAGAGAGGGGCTGAAGCTTTCTTT.

The table lists this clonotype with many counts. The rearrangement links TRBV4-3 to TRBJ2-6, with D possibly being TRBD1 (6 bases). Germline V gene data show CDR1 as LGHNA and CDR2 as YSLEER. V lost 0 bases and J lost 0, with 6 bases in between. The CDR3 loop spans 16 amino acids. CDR3 region: CASSQEGGSGANVLTF. The DNA of the CDR3 is TGCGCCAGCAGCCAAGAAGGGGGCTCTGGGGCCAACGTCCTGACTTTC.

A single count supports this clonotype. This chain links TRBV20-1 with TRBJ2-3; possibly TRBD2 for D (5 bases). Germline V gene lookup returns CDR1 DFQATT and CDR2 SNEGSKA (reference sequence). The ends were cut back, 5 bases at V and 1 base at J, with 19 bases in the middle. The CDR3 extends over 16 amino acids. In nucleotides, the CDR3 is TGCAGTGCTCGGGGAAGAGTAAGAGGAGGCACAGATACGCAGTATTTT. Protein product: CSARGRVRGGTDTQYF.

About this clonotype: A far more abundant clone sits one base away, making this likely a read error. The chain recombines TRBV1 with TRBJ1-2; no DNA check was done on the table's D call, TRBD1. TRBV1 is recorded as a pseudogene. The length of the CDR3 is 14 residues. For the CDR3, the DNA is TGCGCCAGCAGCCAAAATACGCAGGGCTATGGCTACACCTTC. It translates to CASSQNTQGYGYTF.

The sample holds many counts of this clonotype. This chain uses TRBV13 with TRBJ2-2; D remains unclear. The CDR3 contains 15 residues. The V gene's germline CDR1 is PRHDT and CDR2 FYEKMQ (reference sequence). Between the trimmed V and J ends, which lost 6 bases and 2 bases, there was a span of 13 bases. The CDR3 nucleotides are TGTGCCAGCAGTGAAAGACCCGTTAACACCGGGGAGCTGTTTTTT. Its protein is CASSERPVNTGELFF.

The sample holds many counts of this clonotype. The gene calls are TRBV5-1 and TRBJ2-7, with 7 bases lining up with TRBD1. The V gene's germline CDR1 is SGHRS and CDR2 YFSETQ. The CDR3 is made up of 15 amino acids. The V segment lost 0 bases and the J segment 3 bases; nucleotides outside the gene matches: 6. The CDR3 sequence: CASSLGDRAIYEQYF. The CDR3 DNA reads as TGCGCCAGCAGCTTGGGTGACAGGGCGATCTACGAGCAGTACTTC.

This clonotype was observed many times. The rearrangement links TRBV9 to TRBJ2-7; D remains ambiguous. The CDR3 covers 14 residues. The germline CDR1 and CDR2 sequences are SGDLS and YYNGEE. V gave up 2 bases and J gave up 3 bases, with 12 bases separating them. The CDR3 protein is CASSVGSPRYEQYF. The CDR3 bases are TGTGCCAGCAGCGTGGGGTCTCCCCGCTACGAGCAGTACTTC. Full variable domain (missing parts from reference TRBV9 and TRBJ2-7): DSGVTQTPKHLITATGQRVTLRCSPRSGDLSVYWYQQSLDQGLQFLIQYYNGEERAKGNILERFSAQQFPDLHSELNLSSLELGDSALYFCASSVGSPRYEQYFGPGTRLTVT.

This clonotype occurred many times. The chain carries TRBV6-2 or TRBV6-3 and TRBJ1-5; tentatively, D is TRBD1 (5 bases). The CDR3 is made up of 13 amino acids. V was cut by 6 bases and J by 3 bases, with 9 bases left in between. Germline V CDR1 and CDR2: MNHEY, SVGEGT. The CDR3 bases are TGTGCCAGCAGAGACAGAGTCAATCAGCCCCAGCATTTT. Translating it yields CASRDRVNQPQHF.

This clonotype is labeled as medium-sized. The V and J genes are TRBV28 and TRBJ2-2; TRBD2 might be the D (6 bases). Trimming cost V 5 bases and J 5 bases, with 12 bases left between them. The CDR3 is made up of 14 amino acids. Germline CDR1 and CDR2: MDHEN and SYDVKM. The CDR3 here is CASSPGGGTGELFF. In nucleotides, the CDR3 is TGTGCCAGCAGTCCCGGGGGAGGTACCGGGGAGCTGTTTTTT. The complete variable domain, with remaining parts taken from reference TRBV28 and TRBJ2-2, reads DVKVTQSSRYLVKRTGEKVFLECVQDMDHENMFWYRQDPGLGLRLIYFSYDVKMKEKGDIPEGYSVSREKKERFSLILESASTNQTSMYLCASSPGGGTGELFFGEGSRLTVL.

The sample holds many counts of this clonotype. The chain joins TRBV11-2 to TRBJ2-2, with D maybe TRBD1 (6 bases). CDR1 is SGHAT and CDR2 is FQNNGV in the germline V gene. V was pared by 6 bases and J by 4 bases, with 12 bases between. CDR3 length: 14 residues. In nucleotides, the CDR3 is TGTGCCAGCAGACGCCAAGGGGGCACCGGGGAGCTGTTTTTT. Protein: CASRRQGGTGELFF.

This clonotype was recorded many times. The chain combines TRBV28 with TRBJ2-1; the match to TRBD2 covers 7 bases. The germline V gene has CDR1 MDHEN and CDR2 SYDVKM. J lost 4 bases, V lost 6 bases, and 9 bases had no gene match. The CDR3 length is 15 residues. The CDR3: CASRRGGGSYNEQFF. The CDR3, as DNA: TGTGCCAGCAGGCGAGGAGGCGGGAGTTACAATGAGCAGTTCTTC.

This clonotype was seen many times. The chain recombines TRBV9 with TRBJ1-1; 10 nucleotides line up with TRBD1. CDR3 length: 16 amino acids. CDR1 and CDR2 (germline): SGDLS, YYNGEE. The ends lost 3 bases at V and 4 bases at J; junction bases unmatched: 9. CDR3 sequence: CASSGDRGSWGTEAFF. The CDR3 DNA follows: TGTGCCAGCAGCGGGGACAGGGGTTCCTGGGGCACTGAAGCTTTCTTT.

Regarding this clonotype: This likely reflects a read error, since a far larger clone is one base away. This chain links TRBV5-1 with TRBJ2-5; D perhaps matches TRBD2 (6 bases). The CDR3 totals 14 residues. The germline CDR1 and CDR2 sequences are SGHRS and YFSETQ. The CDR3 sequence is CASSHEGGGETQYF. CDR3 bases: TGTGCCAGCAGCCACGAGGGAGGTGGCGAGACCCAGTACTTC.

As regards this clonotype: A far larger clone differs by one base, so this is likely a read error. The rearrangement joins TRBV6-9 to TRBJ1-4; 9 nucleotides match TRBD1. This CDR3 has 15 amino acids. Germline CDR1 and CDR2: MNHGY and SVAAGI. In DNA form, the CDR3 reads TGTGCCAGCAGTGGAATGGGACAGGGAGGTGAAAATCTGTTTTTT. It is translated as CASSGMGQGGENLFF.

To note about this clonotype: A read error is the likely source, as a far larger clone sits one nucleotide away. The chain combines TRBV6-2 or TRBV6-3 with TRBJ2-7; 9 nucleotides line up with TRBD1. Trimming removed 5 bases from V and 7 bases from J; junction bases left unmatched: 15. This CDR3 has 16 amino acids. Germline assignment: CDR1 MNHEY and CDR2 SVGEGT. The CDR3: CASSGTGTGMAREQYF. CDR3 coding DNA: TGTGCCAGCAGTGGCACCGGGACAGGGATGGCTCGTGAGCAGTACTTC.

Details on this clonotype: It is likely a read error: a sequence one base away is far more abundant. This rearrangement joins TRBV5-3 to TRBJ2-2; TRBD2 might be the D (6 bases). TRBV5-3 is an open reading frame whose function is uncertain. V dropped 8 bases and J dropped 6 bases, with 20 bases sitting between them. The CDR3 totals 15 residues. The CDR3 loop reads CASSPTGGTSGELFF. Written as DNA, the CDR3 is TGTGCCAGCAGTCCGACTGGCGGGACGTCCGGGGAGCTGTTTTTT.

On this clonotype itself: A read error likely explains this, since a far larger clone differs by one base. The chain carries TRBV12-3 or TRBV12-4 and TRBJ2-7, with D possibly matching TRBD2 (7 bases). V was shortened by 3 bases and J by 7 bases, with 22 bases between the two germline ends. The CDR3 length is 16 residues. The CDR3 coding sequence is TGTGCCAGCAGTTTCCGGGGAGGGGGAAATCCCAATGAGCAGTACTTC. The encoded protein is CASSFRGGGNPNEQYF.